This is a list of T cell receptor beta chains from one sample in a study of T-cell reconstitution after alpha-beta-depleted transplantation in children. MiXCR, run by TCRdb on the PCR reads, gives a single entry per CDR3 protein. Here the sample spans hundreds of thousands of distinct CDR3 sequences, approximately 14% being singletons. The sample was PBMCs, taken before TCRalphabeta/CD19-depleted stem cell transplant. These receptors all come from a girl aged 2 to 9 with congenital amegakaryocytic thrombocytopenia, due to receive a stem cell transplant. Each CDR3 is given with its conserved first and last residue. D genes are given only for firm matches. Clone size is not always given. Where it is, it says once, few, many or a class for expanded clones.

CDR3 DNA: TGTGCCAGCAGCTCTCGGGGCACTCACATCATGAACACTGAAGCTTTCTTT
CDR3 protein: CASSSRGTHIMNTEAFF
D gene: -
clone size: -
V gene: TRBV7-9
J gene: TRBJ1-1

CDR3 DNA: TGCAGTGCTAGAGCCCTTCTCACTAGCAACAACGAGCAGTACTTC
CDR3 protein: CSARALLTSNNEQYF
D gene: -
clone size: many
V gene: TRBV20-1
J gene: TRBJ2-7

CDR3 DNA: TGCGCCAGCAGCTTGGTTGTTGACAATGAGCAGTTCTTC
CDR3 protein: CASSLVVDNEQFF
D gene: -
clone size: many
V gene: TRBV5-1
J gene: TRBJ2-1

CDR3 DNA: TGTGCCACCAGCAGGGAAGGCGGGATTTACGAGCAGTACTTC
CDR3 protein: CATSREGGIYEQYF
D gene: -
clone size: -
V gene: TRBV15
J gene: TRBJ2-7

CDR3 DNA: TGTGCCAGCAGTTCGAGGGAAAGCTCCTACGAGCAGTACTTC
CDR3 protein: CASSSRESSYEQYF
D gene: -
clone size: many
V gene: TRBV12-3/TRBV12-4
J gene: TRBJ2-7

CDR3 DNA: TGCAGCGTCTTACTAGCGGGTCAGGCAGATACGCAGTATTTT
CDR3 protein: CSVLLAGQADTQYF
D gene: TRBD2
clone size: few
V gene: TRBV29-1
J gene: TRBJ2-3

CDR3 DNA: TGTGCCAGCAGCTTAGCGGTGGAAACCCTCAATCAGCCCCAGCATTTT
CDR3 protein: CASSLAVETLNQPQHF
D gene: -
clone size: few
V gene: TRBV7-8
J gene: TRBJ1-5

CDR3 DNA: TGTGCTAGTGGTGCCGGGAGACGCTACGAGCAGTACTTC
CDR3 protein: CASGAGRRYEQYF
D gene: -
clone size: many
V gene: TRBV12-5
J gene: TRBJ2-7

CDR3 DNA: TGTGCCAGTAGTATGGGCTATGGCTACACCTTC
CDR3 protein: CASSMGYGYTF
D gene: -
clone size: many
V gene: TRBV19
J gene: TRBJ1-2

CDR3 DNA: TGCGCCAGCAGCTTGCGTGGTGTCGGGGGTTCCTACGAGCAGTACTTC
CDR3 protein: CASSLRGVGGSYEQYF
D gene: -
clone size: once
V gene: TRBV5-1
J gene: TRBJ2-7